These T cell receptor beta chains were read from a single sample in a study of blood T cell repertoires in COVID-19. Measured with immunoSEQ multiplex PCR; TCRdb has only the in-frame clones, and not every one. Counted here are over 200,000 clones, 87% occurring once; the ten biggest clones make up 11%. Source material: PBMCs or T cells enriched from blood (not recorded which). The receptors derive from a young man who had recovered from COVID-19. Both conserved end residues are part of each CDR3. Clone size appears in some rows only: once, few, many, or a class for an expanded clone.

clone_size | j_call | v_call | cdr3_aa
NA | TRBJ1-4 | TRBV15 | CATEGGQGYEKLFF
NA | TRBJ2-7 | TRBV10-2 | CASSSSYEQYF
NA | TRBJ2-2 | TRBV30 | CAWSGTTNTGELFF
NA | TRBJ1-2 | TRBV7-8 | CASSPKDSPVGGYTF
NA | TRBJ1-2 | TRBV5-1 | CASSLGDNYGYTF
NA | TRBJ2-1 | TRBV24-1 | CATSDAGDEQFF
few | TRBJ2-7 | TRBV3-1/TRBV3-2 | CASRKGGGSYEQYF
NA | TRBJ2-3 | TRBV10-3 | CAISGRSPTSTDTQYF
NA | TRBJ2-3 | TRBV14 | CASSPPRGESTDTQYF
NA | TRBJ2-2 | TRBV10-1 | CASGGGLRPGELFF
NA | TRBJ1-1 | TRBV10-3 | CAISEEAFNTEAFF
NA | TRBJ1-1 | TRBV6-5 | CASSRHPTDEAFF
NA | TRBJ1-4 | TRBV7-9 | CASSLGGTRGEKLFF
NA | TRBJ2-2 | TRBV28 | CASSSQDTSGSRELFF
NA | TRBJ1-1 | TRBV5-4 | CASSWARGEAFF
NA | TRBJ1-4 | TRBV10-3 | CAISESKGALNEKLFF
NA | TRBJ2-6 | TRBV15 | CATSREYSGANVLTF
NA | TRBJ2-1 | TRBV6-4 | CASSTGGISYNEQFF
NA | TRBJ1-5 | TRBV28 | CASKAGGDQPQHF
NA | TRBJ2-7 | TRBV6-5 | CASSRQGGEQYF
NA | TRBJ2-7 | TRBV28 | CASSLPGPSYEQYF
NA | TRBJ2-3 | TRBV21-1 | CASSTSPRDPSTDTQYF
NA | TRBJ2-1 | TRBV25-1 | CASSSVRDRAYNEQFF
NA | TRBJ2-3 | TRBV24-1 | CATSDFGTDTQYF
NA | TRBJ2-7 | TRBV28 | CASSFDVGSSYEQYF
NA | TRBJ2-7 | TRBV3-1/TRBV3-2 | CASSQERELNYEQYF
NA | TRBJ1-1 | TRBV3-1/TRBV3-2 | CASSQVGQSTEAFF
NA | TRBJ2-7 | TRBV5-6 | CASSFAGSYEQYF
NA | TRBJ1-2 | TRBV3-1/TRBV3-2 | CASSQYGGYGYTF
NA | TRBJ2-1 | TRBV25-1 | CASWGPSGSSYNEQFF
NA | TRBJ1-1 | TRBV10-2 | CASGGAGRNTEAFF
few | TRBJ1-1 | TRBV19 | CASSGARAENTEAFF
NA | TRBJ2-7 | TRBV10-3 | CATTTTTGQGALVAYEQYF
NA | TRBJ2-3 | TRBV5-4 | CASSSGQTSTDTQYF
NA | TRBJ2-1 | TRBV27 | CASSWEFSYNEQFF
NA | TRBJ2-1 | TRBV4-2 | CASSEGPTSGVNEQFF
NA | TRBJ1-1 | TRBV19 | CASSPILRQNTEAFF
few | TRBJ2-5 | TRBV15 | CATSRLSETQYF
NA | TRBJ2-5 | TRBV5-4 | CASSLTAQETQYF
NA | TRBJ2-7 | TRBV7-2 | CASSLKASGYEQYF
NA | TRBJ1-6 | TRBV7-9 | CASSLLARHSPLHF
NA | TRBJ1-1 | TRBV18 | CASSLSGTGRITEAFF
NA | TRBJ1-1 | TRBV3-1/TRBV3-2 | CASSQVGRDSAFF
NA | TRBJ1-1 | TRBV27 | CASSLKGAPEAFF
NA | TRBJ2-5 | TRBV24-1 | CATSDLFGRGPETQYF
once | TRBJ2-7 | TRBV28 | CASSPSLAGAGEQYF
NA | TRBJ2-3 | TRBV28 | CASSPQGPETTDTQYF
NA | TRBJ1-2 | TRBV3-1/TRBV3-2 | CASSRGQNYGYTF
NA | TRBJ1-5 | TRBV5-6 | CASILDGGAGGGSNQPQHF
NA | TRBJ1-1 | TRBV19 | CASSSYGTEAFF
NA | TRBJ2-1 | TRBV27 | CASSPDWSSYNEQFF
NA | TRBJ2-1 | TRBV6-1 | CASSGSGTSGGARNEQFF
NA | TRBJ2-1 | TRBV7-9 | CASSSWTGRVINEQFF